This T cell receptor beta chain was profiled in a study of early T cells in non-severe SARS-CoV-2 infection. Study-wide context: The input, bulk RNA from unsorted whole blood, was sequenced, and chains were unpaired. General observations from the study: Reliance on VDJdb matching favored anti-spike CD8 responses; private and CD4 specificities were missed.

From germline, CDR1 is SQVTM and CDR2 ANQGSEA. The CDR3 contains 14 residues. The germline V and J ends were trimmed by 0 bases and 5 bases, with 12 bases remaining between them. This clonotype turned up a few times. Its antigen is still unknown. Individual cDNA molecules were tagged with unique molecular identifiers. TCRdb reprocessed the 5' RACE reads with MiXCR, giving one entry per CDR3 protein. The data show about 77,000 distinct CDR3 sequences, about a sixth seen once. The origin of this receptor is an adult who was a healthcare worker with PCR-confirmed SARS-CoV-2 infection or an uninfected control (not recorded which). Sequences were obtained from whole blood. The chain has TRBV29-1 and TRBJ2-3, with D possibly TRBD2 on 5 matching bases. The CDR3 reads CSVEEDREGDTQYF. CDR3 nucleotide sequence: TGCAGCGTTGAAGAGGACCGGGAAGGAGATACGCAGTATTTT.